A single sample gave rise to the 31 T cell receptor beta chains below, sequenced in a study of beta chain features in type 1 diabetes. As every portion of the isolated RNA was reverse transcribed, the sequencing read expressed TCRB transcripts. Some clones are missing from TCRdb's copy, which holds only in-frame ones; the method was immunoSEQ multiplex PCR. The repertoire holds hundreds of thousands of clones, with around a sixth as singletons. The sequenced material came from naive CD4+ T cells from blood. Receptors originate from a man aged 18 to 29 in good health.

In its sample, this clone was seen a few times. J is TRBJ2-6 and V is TRBV4-1, with a possible D match to TRBD2 (7 bases). The CDR3 contains 18 residues. V lost 1 base, J lost 0 bases, and 13 bases lay in between. Germline assignment: CDR1 MGHRA and CDR2 YSYEKL. CDR3 protein: CASSQVGGGGSGANVLTF. CDR3 nucleotide sequence: TGCGCCAGCAGCCAAGTCGGGGGAGGGGGCTCTGGGGCCAACGTCCTGACTTTC.

The rearrangement uses TRBV14 and TRBJ2-1; no reliable D call. CDR3 length equals 15 residues. Germline-derived CDR1 and CDR2 are SGHDN and FVKESK. The V and J ends lost 0 bases and 5 bases respectively, with 11 bases between them. DNA of the CDR3: TGTGCCAGCAGCCAAGATTTAGTTCGAAACAATGAGCAGTTCTTC. This encodes CASSQDLVRNNEQFF.

This chain connects TRBV27 to TRBJ1-3; D gene uncertain. V gave up 5 bases and J gave up 2 bases, with 4 bases separating them. The CDR3 covers 12 residues. In germline, CDR1 is MNHEY, CDR2 SMNVEV (reference sequence). The DNA for the CDR3 is TGTGCCAGCAGTGCCCCTGGAAACACCATATATTTT. This sequence encodes CASSAPGNTIYF.

The chain joins TRBV9 to TRBJ1-1; 11 positions match TRBD1. The CDR3 runs to 13 residues. V shed 4 bases, J shed 8 bases, and the junction held 4 bases outside the gene matches. The germline CDR1 and CDR2 sequences are SGDLS and YYNGEE. In DNA form, the CDR3 reads TGTGCCAGCAGCCTCGGGACAGGGGGAGAAGCTTTCTTT. It specifies CASSLGTGGEAFF. The full variable domain, with the rest looked up from reference TRBV9 and TRBJ1-1, is DSGVTQTPKHLITATGQRVTLRCSPRSGDLSVYWYQQSLDQGLQFLIQYYNGEERAKGNILERFSAQQFPDLHSELNLSSLELGDSALYFCASSLGTGGEAFFGQGTRLTVV.

This clone showed up just a few times. This chain uses TRBV4-1 with TRBJ2-5, with TRBD2 matching over 7 bases. CDR1 MGHRA and CDR2 YSYEKL come from the germline V gene. Trimming cost V 1 base and J 5 bases; bases outside gene matches: 7. This CDR3 is built from 15 residues. The CDR3 DNA is TGCGCCAGCAGCCAAGGGGCGGGAGTACGGGAGACCCAGTACTTC. Protein sequence: CASSQGAGVRETQYF.

V and J are TRBV6-1 and TRBJ1-1, with D unresolved. CDR1 and CDR2 (germline): MNHNS, SASEGT. Trimming removed 7 bases at V and 1 base at J, with 4 bases between. The CDR3 is 11 residues long. In DNA form, the CDR3 reads TGTGCCAGCACGGAGAACACTGAAGCTTTCTTT. This encodes CASTENTEAFF.

Details on this clone: Different DNA sequences within this sample yield the same CDR3. The CDR3 sequence is CASSQVTVTGELFF. The CDR3 DNA reads as TGCGCCAGCAGCCAAGTAACAGTAACCGGGGAGCTGTTTTTT. The chain combines TRBV4-3 with TRBJ2-2; D is uncertain. The CDR3 extends over 14 amino acids. V was shortened by 1 base and J by 5 bases, with 8 bases between the two germline ends. The germline CDR1 and CDR2 sequences are LGHNA and YSLEER.

The sample holds a few counts of this clone. This sequence joins TRBV11-2 and TRBJ2-7; TRBD1 matches at 10 bases. The germline V gene has CDR1 SGHAT and CDR2 FQNNGV. Trimming cost V 5 bases and J 4 bases; bases outside gene matches: 8. CDR3 size: 15 residues. CDR3 sequence (DNA): TGTGCCAGCAGCCCCCTTAGGGGACAGGGGTACGAGCAGTACTTC. Its protein product is CASSPLRGQGYEQYF.

This clone was observed a few times. The V call is TRBV6-5, the J call TRBJ2-2; D is tentatively TRBD1 or TRBD2 (5 bases each). Trimming pared 5 bases from V and 4 bases from J, leaving 14 bases between. Germline V gives CDR1 MNHEY, CDR2 SVGAGI. The CDR3 length is 15 residues. In DNA form, the CDR3 reads TGTGCCAGCAGTAGGGACGTCCTTCCCACCGGGGAGCTGTTTTTT. Its translation is CASSRDVLPTGELFF.

The V and J genes are TRBV5-1 and TRBJ1-2; possibly TRBD1 for D (5 bases). V was shortened by 0 bases and J by 4 bases, with 13 bases between the two germline ends. This CDR3 spans 15 amino acids. In germline, CDR1 is SGHRS, CDR2 YFSETQ. The CDR3 spells CASSLVVTDSYGYTF. In nucleotides, the CDR3 is TGCGCCAGCAGCTTGGTTGTGACAGACTCCTATGGCTACACCTTC.

In this sample, this clone turned up a few times. CDR3 bases: TGCAGCGTTCGGACAGGGGTCGAGCAGTACTTC. As protein: CSVRTGVEQYF. The J gene is TRBJ2-7, the V gene TRBV29-1; 9 nucleotides line up with TRBD1. Germline V gene data show CDR1 as SQVTM and CDR2 as ANQGSEA. The CDR3 length is 11 residues. V was clipped by 5 bases and J by 6 bases; unmatched bases: 2.

This clone turned up a few times. The chain is built from TRBV28 and TRBJ1-1; D not certain. Germline CDR1 is MDHEN and CDR2 is SYDVKM. The CDR3 has 13 residues. V lost 6 bases to trimming and J lost 7 bases, with 15 bases between them. The DNA for the CDR3 is TGTGCCAGCAGCCTCCTCGGGCCAGGTGAAGCTTTCTTT. Encoded protein: CASSLLGPGEAFF.

This clone has only a few counts. Other DNA sequences in the same sample also yield this CDR3. The CDR3 is CASSQDWNTGELFF. CDR3 nucleotides: TGTGCCAGCAGCCAAGACTGGAACACCGGGGAGCTGTTTTTT. The chain links TRBV14 to TRBJ2-2, with D unresolved. CDR1 and CDR2 (germline): SGHDN, FVKESK. The germline V and J ends were trimmed by 0 bases and 1 base, with 3 bases remaining between them. The CDR3 covers 14 residues.

This clone was seen only a few times. This chain joins TRBV7-2 and TRBJ1-5; D may be TRBD1 (6 bases). CDR1 is SGHTA and CDR2 is FQGNSA in the germline V gene. V was shortened by 1 base and J by 4 bases, with 11 bases between the two germline ends. The CDR3 has 15 amino acids. Here the CDR3 DNA reads TGTGCCAGCAGCTTAGGGGCAGGGGTTAATCAGCCCCAGCATTTT. Amino acid sequence: CASSLGAGVNQPQHF. The whole variable domain, remainder taken from reference TRBV7-2 and TRBJ1-5, is GAGVSQSPSNKVTEKGKDVELRCDPISGHTALYWYRQSLGQGLEFLIYFQGNSAPDKSGLPSDRFSAERTGGSVSTLTIQRTQQEDSAVYLCASSLGAGVNQPQHFGDGTRLSIL.

This chain uses TRBV15 with TRBJ2-4, with no clear D. V lost 0 bases and J 9 bases, leaving 6 bases between the germline ends. CDR1 is LNHNV and CDR2 is YYDKDF in the germline V gene (reference sequence). This CDR3 contains 12 residues. The CDR3 region has the DNA TGTGCCACCAGCAGAGAGGTCGGCATTCAGTACTTC. Translating it yields CATSREVGIQYF. Complete variable domain (other parts from reference TRBV15 and TRBJ2-4): DAMVIQNPRYQVTQFGKPVTLSCSQTLNHNVMYWYQQKSSQAPKLLFHYYDKDFNNEADTPDNFQSRRPNTSFCFLDIRSPGLGDTAMYLCATSREVGIQYFGAGTRLSVL.

The CDR3 DNA is TGCAGCGGGGGACGAGTCGTGGACAGCAAAAACGAGCAGTACTTC. It encodes CSGGRVVDSKNEQYF. The chain is built from TRBV29-1 and TRBJ2-7; possible D gene TRBD1, 6 bases. With 7 bases removed from V and 5 bases from J, the gap between germline ends came to 24 bases. Germline CDR1 SQVTM, CDR2 ANQGSEA. The CDR3 totals 15 residues.

This clone has only a few counts. Other DNA sequences in this sample translate to the same CDR3. J is TRBJ2-5 and V is TRBV7-2; unclear D gene. With 5 bases removed from V and 1 base from J, the gap between germline ends came to 2 bases. Germline CDR1 and CDR2: SGHTA and FQGNSA. This CDR3 spans 11 amino acids. CDR3 in DNA: TGTGCCAGCAGCGTCCAAGAGACCCAGTACTTC. It codes for CASSVQETQYF.

The V call is TRBV25-1, the J call TRBJ1-1; D is possibly TRBD1 (5 bases). The CDR3 runs 13 residues. V was pared by 3 bases and J by 6 bases, with 11 bases between. CDR1 and CDR2 from the germline V gene are MGHDK and SYGVNS. CDR3 DNA: TGTGCCAGCAGTGAGGGGGTTATAGCTGAAGCTTTCTTT. Its protein is CASSEGVIAEAFF.

A few counts support this clone. The chain links TRBV19 to TRBJ1-2; 9 bases agree with TRBD1. After removal of 5 bases from V and 2 bases from J, the junction contained 9 bases not matched to a gene. The germline V gene encodes CDR1 LNHDA and CDR2 SQIVND (reference sequence). This CDR3 spans 16 amino acids. The CDR3 DNA reads as TGTGCCAGTAGTCAGAACGGACAGGGGCCCAACTATGGCTACACCTTC. This sequence encodes CASSQNGQGPNYGYTF.

This chain joins TRBV7-3 and TRBJ1-6; TRBD1 might be the D (6 bases). The CDR3 is made up of 15 amino acids. V was shortened by 1 base and J by 10 bases, with 14 bases between the two germline ends. Germline V gives CDR1 SGHTA, CDR2 FQGTGA. The CDR3 DNA follows: TGTGCCAGCAGCTTAAATCCCAGGGGAAACTCACCCCTCCACTTT. This gives the protein CASSLNPRGNSPLHF.

This clone was found a few times. The V and J genes are TRBV18 and TRBJ1-1; weak D call: TRBD1 (5 bases). The CDR3 covers 14 residues. CDR1 is KGHSH, CDR2 LQKENI, per germline. V was pared by 3 bases and J by 8 bases, with 16 bases between. CDR3 region: CASSPSQGRSEAFF. DNA of the CDR3: TGTGCCAGCTCACCGAGCCAGGGAAGGTCGGAAGCTTTCTTT.

Notes on this clone: The same CDR3 can be traced to other DNA sequences in this sample. CDR3 coding DNA: TGTGCCAGCAGCTTGGTGGGTCCAGATACGCAGTATTTT. It is translated as CASSLVGPDTQYF. This chain joins TRBV5-4 and TRBJ2-3; D uncertain. V gave up 0 bases and J gave up 4 bases, with 6 bases separating them. CDR3 length: 13 amino acids. Germline V gene data show CDR1 as SGHNT and CDR2 as YYREEE (reference sequence).

The CDR3 loop is CASSPVANYGYTF. CDR3 DNA sequence: TGTGCCAGCAGCCCCGTAGCTAACTATGGCTACACCTTC. The chain uses TRBV7-2 and TRBJ1-2, with D unclear. The germline CDR1 and CDR2 sequences are SGHTA and FQGNSA. CDR3 length: 13 amino acids. V lost 5 bases and J lost 0, with 7 bases in between.

This clone came up a few times. The chain is built from TRBV29-1 and TRBJ1-2; D remains ambiguous. The CDR3 has 12 amino acids. CDR1 and CDR2 (germline): SQVTM, ANQGSEA. V lost 0 bases, J lost 2 bases, and 4 bases lay in between. The CDR3 spells CSVEDQNYGYTF. In DNA, the CDR3 is TGCAGCGTTGAAGACCAAAACTATGGCTACACCTTC.

This clone was seen a few times. This chain connects TRBV5-1 to TRBJ1-2; the D gene is possibly TRBD1 (5 bases). The CDR3 contains 14 residues. V lost 6 bases to trimming and J lost 4 bases, with 16 bases between them. Germline CDR1 SGHRS, CDR2 YFSETQ. CDR3: CASTTGGNSYGYTF. CDR3 nucleotide sequence: TGCGCCAGCACCACAGGAGGAAACAGCTATGGCTACACCTTC.

The table lists this clone with a few counts. The V gene is TRBV27, the J gene TRBJ1-2, with 10 bases matching TRBD1. The germline CDR1 and CDR2 sequences are MNHEY and SMNVEV (reference sequence). V gave up 6 bases and J gave up 4 bases; unmatched junction bases: 20. The CDR3 totals 19 residues. The CDR3 coding sequence is TGTGCCAGCAGCCTTAAAGGGCTCGCGGGACAGGGGCCTCTCTATGGCTACACCTTC. Translating it yields CASSLKGLAGQGPLYGYTF.

This chain uses TRBV6-5 with TRBJ2-3; D gene ambiguous. CDR3 size: 14 residues. In germline, CDR1 is MNHEY, CDR2 SVGAGI. Trimming pared 2 bases from V and 0 bases from J, leaving 6 bases between. CDR3 coding DNA: TGTGCCAGCAGTTACGATACGAGCACAGATACGCAGTATTTT. Protein sequence: CASSYDTSTDTQYF.

The V and J genes are TRBV5-4 and TRBJ1-5, with D possibly matching TRBD1 (5 bases). This CDR3 has 14 residues. The V and J ends lost 0 bases and 6 bases respectively, with 10 bases between them. Germline CDR1 is SGHNT and CDR2 is YYREEE (reference sequence). CDR3 DNA: TGTGCCAGCAGCTTGGGAGGGGCTCGTCAGCCCCAGCATTTT. Translation: CASSLGGARQPQHF.

This rearrangement joins TRBV18 to TRBJ2-2; D uncertain. With 6 bases removed from V and 2 bases from J, the gap between germline ends came to 4 bases. CDR1 KGHSH and CDR2 LQKENI come from the germline V gene. This CDR3 region has 12 residues. This CDR3 is CASSINTGELFF. The CDR3 nucleotides read TGTGCCAGCTCGATAAACACCGGGGAGCTGTTTTTT.

This chain connects TRBV6-5 to TRBJ2-7; maybe TRBD1 (6 bases). Deletions cut 7 bases from V and 2 bases from J, with 9 bases between. The CDR3 contains 12 residues. The V gene's germline CDR1 is MNHEY and CDR2 SVGAGI. The CDR3: CASINRAYEQYF. CDR3 coding DNA: TGTGCCAGCATCAACAGGGCCTACGAGCAGTACTTC.

This clone was picked up a small number of times. The V call is TRBV5-1, the J call TRBJ2-6; D not certain. The CDR3 extends over 15 amino acids. Germline V CDR1 and CDR2: SGHRS, YFSETQ. Trimming removed 2 bases at V and 0 bases at J, with 6 bases between. This CDR3 is CASSLMYSGANVLTF. In DNA form, the CDR3 reads TGCGCCAGCAGCTTAATGTACTCTGGGGCCAACGTCCTGACTTTC.